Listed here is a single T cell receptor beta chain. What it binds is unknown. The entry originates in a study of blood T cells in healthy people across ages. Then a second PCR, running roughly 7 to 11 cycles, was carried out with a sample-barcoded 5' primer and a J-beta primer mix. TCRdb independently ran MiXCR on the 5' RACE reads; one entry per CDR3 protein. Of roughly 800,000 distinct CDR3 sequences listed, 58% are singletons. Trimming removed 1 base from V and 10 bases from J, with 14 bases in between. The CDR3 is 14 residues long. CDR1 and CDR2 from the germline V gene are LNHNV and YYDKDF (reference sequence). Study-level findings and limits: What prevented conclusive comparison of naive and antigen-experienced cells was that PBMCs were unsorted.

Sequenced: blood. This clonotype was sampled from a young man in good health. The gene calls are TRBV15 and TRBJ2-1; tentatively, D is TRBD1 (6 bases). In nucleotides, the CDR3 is TGTGCCACCAGCAGAGGTCAGATGGACAGAGAGCAGTTCTTC. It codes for CATSRGQMDREQFF.